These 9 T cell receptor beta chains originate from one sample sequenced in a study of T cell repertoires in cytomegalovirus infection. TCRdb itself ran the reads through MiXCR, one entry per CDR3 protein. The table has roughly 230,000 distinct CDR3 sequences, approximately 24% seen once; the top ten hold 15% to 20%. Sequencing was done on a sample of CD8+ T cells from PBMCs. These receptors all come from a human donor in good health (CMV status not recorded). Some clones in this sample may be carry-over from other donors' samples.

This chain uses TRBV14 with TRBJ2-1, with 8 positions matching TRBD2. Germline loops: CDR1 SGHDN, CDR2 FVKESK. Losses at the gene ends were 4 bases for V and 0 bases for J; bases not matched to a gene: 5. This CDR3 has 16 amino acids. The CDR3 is CASSRVSGSSYNEQFF. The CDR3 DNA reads TGTGCCAGCAGCCGAGTAAGCGGGAGCTCCTACAATGAGCAGTTCTTC.

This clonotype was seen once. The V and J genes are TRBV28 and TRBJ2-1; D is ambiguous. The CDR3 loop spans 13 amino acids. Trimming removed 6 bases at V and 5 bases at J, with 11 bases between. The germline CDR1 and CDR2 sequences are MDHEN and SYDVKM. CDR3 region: CASSRVLNNEQFF. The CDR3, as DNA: TGTGCCAGCAGCCGCGTCCTAAACAATGAGCAGTTCTTC.

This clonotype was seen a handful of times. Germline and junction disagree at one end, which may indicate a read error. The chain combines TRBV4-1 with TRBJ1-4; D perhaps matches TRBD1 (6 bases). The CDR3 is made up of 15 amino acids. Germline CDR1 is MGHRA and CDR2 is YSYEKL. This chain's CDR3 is CASSQAGEANEKLFF. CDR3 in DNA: TGCGCCAGCAGTCAAGCAGGGGAGGCTAATGAAAAACTGTTTTTT.

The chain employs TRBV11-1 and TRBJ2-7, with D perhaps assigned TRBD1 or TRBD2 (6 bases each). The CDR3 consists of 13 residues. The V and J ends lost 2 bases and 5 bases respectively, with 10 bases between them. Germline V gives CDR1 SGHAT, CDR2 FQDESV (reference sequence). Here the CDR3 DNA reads TGTGCCAGCAGCTTATGGGGGGCTGACGAGCAGTACTTC. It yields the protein CASSLWGADEQYF.

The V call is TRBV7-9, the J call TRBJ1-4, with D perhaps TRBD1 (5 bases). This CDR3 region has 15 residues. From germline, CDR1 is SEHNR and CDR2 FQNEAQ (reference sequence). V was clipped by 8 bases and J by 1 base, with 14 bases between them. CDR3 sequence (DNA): TGTGCCAGCCAGGGCCGGGGTAAAACTAATGAAAAACTGTTTTTT. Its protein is CASQGRGKTNEKLFF. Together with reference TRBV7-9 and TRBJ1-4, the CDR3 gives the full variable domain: DTGVSQNPRHKITKRGQNVTFRCDPISEHNRLYWYRQTLGQGPEFLTYFQNEAQLEKSRLLSDRFSAERPKGSFSTLEIQRTEQGDSAMYLCASQGRGKTNEKLFFGSGTQLSVL.

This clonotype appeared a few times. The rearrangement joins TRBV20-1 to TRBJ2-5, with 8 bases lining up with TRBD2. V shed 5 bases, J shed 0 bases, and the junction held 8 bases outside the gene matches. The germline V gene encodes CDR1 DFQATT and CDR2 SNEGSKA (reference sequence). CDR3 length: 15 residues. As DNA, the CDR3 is TGCAGTGCTCCGGGGGAGCGGGGGAACCAAGAGACCCAGTACTTC. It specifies CSAPGERGNQETQYF.

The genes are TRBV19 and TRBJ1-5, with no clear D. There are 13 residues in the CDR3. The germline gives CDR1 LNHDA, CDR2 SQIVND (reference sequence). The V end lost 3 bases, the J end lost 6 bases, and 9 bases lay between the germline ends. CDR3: CASSISAVQPQHF. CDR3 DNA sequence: TGTGCCAGTAGTATTTCGGCAGTTCAGCCCCAGCATTTT.

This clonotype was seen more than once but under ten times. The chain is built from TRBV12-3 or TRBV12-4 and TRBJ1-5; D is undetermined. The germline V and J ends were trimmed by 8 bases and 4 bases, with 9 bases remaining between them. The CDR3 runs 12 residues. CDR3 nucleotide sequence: TGTGCCAGCGGAGTACCGAATCAGCCCCAGCATTTT. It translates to CASGVPNQPQHF.

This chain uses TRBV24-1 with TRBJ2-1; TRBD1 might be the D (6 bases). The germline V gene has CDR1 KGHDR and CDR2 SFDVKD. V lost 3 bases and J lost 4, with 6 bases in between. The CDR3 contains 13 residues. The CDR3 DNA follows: TGTGCCACCAGTGATGGACAGTACAATGAGCAGTTCTTC. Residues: CATSDGQYNEQFF.